The clone carrying this TCR beta chain has ten or more counts. No antigen is known for it. TCRdb reprocessed the RT-PCR reads with MiXCR, giving one entry per CDR3 protein. The sample consists of about 620,000 distinct CDR3 sequences, around 11% of them appearing once. This entry is derived from a study of response to subunit inactivated influenza vaccine. Findings of the study overall: Authors suggested each seasonal flu vaccination may recruit only limited numbers of new T cells.

Germline V gene data show CDR1 as LGHDT and CDR2 as YNNKEL (reference sequence). V lost 5 bases to trimming and J lost 1 base; unmatched junction nucleotides: 4. CDR3 size: 14 residues. Here the sequenced sample was PBMCs from blood, taken on the day of vaccination. This TCR was recovered from a man in his forties or fifties who received an inactivated influenza vaccine. This chain links TRBV3-1 with TRBJ2-7, with TRBD1 matching 8 bases. CDR3 residues: CASSDRGSSYEQYF. The CDR3 DNA sequence: TGTGCCAGCAGCGACAGGGGATCTTCCTACGAGCAGTACTTC.